One and the same sample provided the 32 T cell receptor beta chains below, sequenced in a study of Ad26.COV2.S vaccination and SARS-CoV-2 variants. The table came from immunoSEQ multiplex PCR; TCRdb's copy has only in-frame clones and leaves some out. The sample gives about 470,000 clones, around 90% of which show up once; approximately 4.5% is in the top ten. The treatment was: some 19 received Ad26.COV2.S at low or high dose, single or two shots; five or six received placebo; per-sample allocation not given. Sampling occurred on day 63 after the first vaccine or placebo injection. Material: peripheral blood, obtained in a trial of Ad26.COV2.S vaccine versus placebo. Every receptor here comes from a person between 18 and 60 years old who received the Ad26.COV2.S COVID-19 vaccine or a placebo.

CDR3 in DNA: TGTGCCAGCAGCCTCGGGACAGGGCGCGGGCCGGCTGAAGCTTTCTTT. It is translated as CASSLGTGRGPAEAFF. This chain connects TRBV3-1 (or the pseudogene TRBV3-2) to TRBJ1-1; 9 bases align to TRBD1. V dropped 4 bases and J dropped 6; count of bases not matched to a gene: 12. This CDR3 contains 16 residues. Germline CDR1 is LGHDT and CDR2 is YNNKEL (reference sequence).

The chain couples TRBV5-4 to TRBJ1-4; 7 nucleotides match TRBD1. This CDR3 region has 13 residues. The trim removed 0 bases at V and 8 bases at J, leaving 1 base unmatched. The germline V gene has CDR1 SGHNT and CDR2 YYREEE (reference sequence). Here the CDR3 DNA reads TGTGCCAGCAGCTTGGAAGGGGGCGAAAAACTGTTTTTT. Translated, it gives CASSLEGGEKLFF.

The chain joins TRBV27 to TRBJ1-5, with TRBD1 matching over 9 bases. CDR3 length equals 14 residues. Looked up from germline, CDR1 is MNHEY and CDR2 is SMNVEV (reference sequence). Trimming cost V 6 bases and J 5 bases; bases outside gene matches: 5. This CDR3 is CASSHRDRDQPQHF. In DNA form, the CDR3 reads TGTGCCAGCAGCCACCGGGACAGGGATCAGCCCCAGCATTTT.

The V gene is TRBV28, the J gene TRBJ2-4; weak D call: TRBD2 (6 bases). The V gene lost 4 bases and the J gene lost 11 bases, with 12 bases spanning the gap. This CDR3 region has 12 residues. The V gene's germline CDR1 is MDHEN and CDR2 SYDVKM. CDR3 amino acids: CASSSEGPVQYF. As DNA, the CDR3 is TGTGCCAGCAGTTCGGAGGGGCCAGTTCAGTACTTC.

This rearrangement joins TRBV4-2 to TRBJ2-7, with no clear D. Germline V gene sequence: CDR1 LGHNA, CDR2 YNFKEQ. V was pared by 0 bases and J by 5 bases, with 11 bases between. CDR3 size: 14 residues. DNA for the CDR3: TGTGCCAGCAGCCAAGATAAGAATGGGAACGAGCAGTACTTC. The encoded protein is CASSQDKNGNEQYF.

Of note for this clone: The sample holds other DNA sequences that translate to the same CDR3. The rearrangement joins TRBV9 to TRBJ2-1; 7 nucleotides agree with TRBD2. The CDR3 has 15 residues. Germline loops: CDR1 SGDLS, CDR2 YYNGEE. Trimming took 2 bases from V and 2 from J; bases not matched to a gene: 4. CDR3 sequence reads: CASSVGGSAYNEQFF. In nucleotides, the CDR3 is TGTGCCAGCAGCGTGGGCGGGAGTGCCTACAATGAGCAGTTCTTC.

This rearrangement joins TRBV5-4 to TRBJ2-5; D is tentatively TRBD1 or TRBD2 (6 bases each). The CDR3 is 15 residues long. V was pared by 4 bases and J by 4 bases, with 17 bases between. The germline CDR1 and CDR2 sequences are SGHNT and YYREEE (reference sequence). CDR3 coding DNA: TGTGCCAGCAGCCAGCTATTCGGGGGCCGAGAGACCCAGTACTTC. Residues: CASSQLFGGRETQYF.

CDR3 nucleotides: TGTGCCAGCAGTTTTGGGGTCCCGGGAAACACCATATATTTT. Protein product: CASSFGVPGNTIYF. This chain connects TRBV27 to TRBJ1-3, with no clear D. The CDR3 has 14 amino acids. From germline, CDR1 is MNHEY and CDR2 SMNVEV (reference sequence). V lost 3 bases and J lost 4, with 10 bases in between.

This chain connects TRBV7-2 to TRBJ2-2; D not certain. The CDR3 has 14 residues. Germline V lookup: CDR1 SGHTA, CDR2 FQGNSA. Trimming cost V 1 base and J 1 base, with 4 bases left between them. Here the CDR3 reads CASSLERNTGELFF. In DNA, the CDR3 is TGTGCCAGCAGCTTAGAAAGGAACACCGGGGAGCTGTTTTTT.

V gene TRBV18 combines with J gene TRBJ1-5; 8 nucleotides agree with TRBD1. CDR3 length equals 16 residues. Trimming removed 3 bases from V and 5 bases from J; junction bases left unmatched: 9. In germline, CDR1 is KGHSH, CDR2 LQKENI. The CDR3 DNA is TGTGCCAGCTCACCCCCGGACAGGGCTACCGATCAGCCCCAGCATTTT. This encodes CASSPPDRATDQPQHF. Looking up the rest from reference TRBV18 and TRBJ1-5 gives the full variable domain: NAGVMQNPRHLVRRRGQEARLRCSPMKGHSHVYWYRQLPEEGLKFMVYLQKENIIDESGMPKERFSAEFPKEGPSILRIQQVVRGDSAAYFCASSPPDRATDQPQHFGDGTRLSIL.

The V and J genes are TRBV5-5 and TRBJ1-2; TRBD1 agrees at 7 bases. Trimming cost V 3 bases and J 4 bases; bases outside gene matches: 12. CDR3 length: 16 residues. CDR1 SGHKS and CDR2 YYEKEE come from the germline V gene (reference sequence). The CDR3: CASSSGQTLSFYGYTF. CDR3 in DNA: TGTGCCAGCAGCTCGGGACAGACCCTTTCCTTCTATGGCTACACCTTC.

The V gene is TRBV27, the J gene TRBJ2-7; maybe TRBD1 (7 bases). Germline loops: CDR1 MNHEY, CDR2 SMNVEV (reference sequence). Trimming left V 4 bases short and J 3 bases short, with 13 bases between. The CDR3 extends over 14 amino acids. For the CDR3, the DNA is TGTGCCAGCAGTTCCGCGGGACAGATCTACGAGCAGTACTTC. It codes for CASSSAGQIYEQYF.

This clone was counted a single time. The CDR3 DNA is TGTGCCAGTACCCCCCGGGGACTAGCGATGTCCGGGGAGCTGTTTTTT. Translated, it gives CASTPRGLAMSGELFF. The J gene is TRBJ2-2, the V gene TRBV19, with TRBD2 matching over 10 bases. Per the germline V gene, CDR1 is LNHDA and CDR2 is SQIVND (reference sequence). Germline trimming cut 7 bases from V and 6 bases from J; bases unmatched to any gene: 11. The CDR3 consists of 16 residues.

The rearrangement links TRBV6-5 to TRBJ2-7, with TRBD1 matching over 10 bases. With 5 bases clipped from V and 2 bases from J, the junction kept 6 bases outside the gene matches. The germline V gene encodes CDR1 MNHEY and CDR2 SVGAGI. The CDR3 loop spans 15 amino acids. CDR3 in amino acids: CASSTRDRGTYEQYF. The CDR3 coding sequence is TGTGCCAGCAGTACCCGGGACAGGGGAACCTACGAGCAGTACTTC.

The V gene is TRBV21-1, the J gene TRBJ2-1; TRBD2 was called by the table and not checked on the DNA. TRBV21-1 is tagged as a pseudogene. The CDR3 is 17 residues long. The CDR3 nucleotides are TGTGCCAGCACCGATCAGTCCGGCGGGGATACCTTAAATGAGCAGTTCTTC. Translated, it gives CASTDQSGGDTLNEQFF.

This rearrangement joins TRBV7-2 to TRBJ2-2, with 7 bases lining up with TRBD1. Germline V lookup: CDR1 SGHTA, CDR2 FQGNSA. The CDR3 is made up of 15 amino acids. The V gene end was trimmed by 4 bases and the J gene end by 0 bases; junction bases not matched to a gene: 2. The DNA for the CDR3 is TGTGCCAGCAGCTCGCAGGGGGCGAACACCGGGGAGCTGTTTTTT. Protein sequence: CASSSQGANTGELFF.

V gene TRBV14 combines with J gene TRBJ2-7; 8 nucleotides match TRBD1. With 4 bases clipped from V and 7 bases from J, the junction kept 9 bases outside the gene matches. This CDR3 is 14 amino acids long. Germline V gene sequence: CDR1 SGHDN, CDR2 FVKESK. CDR3 residues: CASSPGQGLWEQYF. CDR3 nucleotides: TGTGCCAGCAGCCCAGGACAGGGCTTGTGGGAGCAGTACTTC.

This clone was seen more than once but under ten times. The CDR3 sequence: CAWSNDQWSPLHF. The CDR3 DNA follows: TGTGCCTGGAGTAACGACCAATGGTCACCCCTCCACTTT. The chain is built from TRBV30 and TRBJ1-6; D is uncertain. The CDR3 has 13 amino acids. The germline CDR1 and CDR2 sequences are GTSNPN and SVGIG (reference sequence). Trimming cost V 2 bases and J 10 bases, with 12 bases left between them.

The rearrangement uses TRBV28 and TRBJ2-7, with D unclear. CDR3 length: 14 amino acids. Between the trimmed V and J ends, which lost 7 bases and 3 bases, there was a span of 16 bases. Germline V gives CDR1 MDHEN, CDR2 SYDVKM. This CDR3 reads CASTPTKTVYEQYF. The CDR3 DNA is TGTGCCAGCACCCCCACAAAGACGGTCTACGAGCAGTACTTC.

This clone has a handful of counts. V gene TRBV7-6 combines with J gene TRBJ2-7, with 7 positions matching TRBD2. CDR1 and CDR2 from the germline V gene are SGHVS and FNYEAQ. The trim removed 2 bases at V and 2 bases at J, leaving 6 bases unmatched. The CDR3 has 15 amino acids. This CDR3 reads CASSLYSSGTYEQYF. The CDR3 DNA reads TGTGCCAGCAGCTTATATTCTAGCGGTACCTACGAGCAGTACTTC.

V usage is TRBV3-1 (or the pseudogene TRBV3-2) and J usage is TRBJ2-3; D may be TRBD2 (6 bases). V was shortened by 4 bases and J by 14 bases, with 16 bases between the two germline ends. The germline gives CDR1 LGHDT, CDR2 YNNKEL (reference sequence). The CDR3 spans 12 residues. CDR3 DNA: TGTGCCAGCAGCCTACGAGCGGGCCGGCCGTATTTT. It is translated as CASSLRAGRPYF.

The chain's CDR3 is CASTLSASASYEQYF. The CDR3 DNA sequence: TGTGCCAGCACACTATCGGCTAGCGCTTCCTACGAGCAGTACTTC. The gene calls are TRBV28 and TRBJ2-7; maybe TRBD2 (6 bases). V lost 7 bases, J lost 1 base, and 17 bases lay in between. This CDR3 has 15 amino acids. Germline loops: CDR1 MDHEN, CDR2 SYDVKM.

The rearrangement joins TRBV4-3 to TRBJ2-3; tentative D call: TRBD1 (5 bases). Trimming removed 1 base at V and 2 bases at J, with 16 bases between. The CDR3 is made up of 17 amino acids. CDR1 and CDR2 from the germline V gene are LGHNA and YSLEER. The CDR3 reads CASSQGETALPTDTQYF. CDR3 DNA sequence: TGCGCCAGCAGCCAAGGCGAGACAGCACTACCCACAGATACGCAGTATTTT.

The gene calls are TRBV5-4 and TRBJ2-7; weak D call: TRBD1 (5 bases). Trimming cost V 0 bases and J 2 bases, with 12 bases left between them. CDR3 length: 15 amino acids. Germline CDR1 is SGHNT and CDR2 is YYREEE (reference sequence). The CDR3 coding sequence is TGTGCCAGCAGCTTGGGTCACAGGCCGGCCTACGAGCAGTACTTC. This translates into CASSLGHRPAYEQYF.

This chain links TRBV5-1 with TRBJ2-7, with D possibly TRBD2 on 6 matching bases. V was shortened by 0 bases and J by 6 bases, with 22 bases between the two germline ends. The CDR3 has 17 amino acids. Germline lookup yields CDR1 SGHRS and CDR2 YFSETQ. CDR3 in amino acids: CASSLAIGPGTRSEQYF. CDR3 DNA: TGCGCCAGCAGCTTGGCCATAGGCCCCGGGACTCGCAGCGAGCAGTACTTC.

This clone has only one observation. The chain couples TRBV28 to TRBJ2-1, with 12 bases lining up with TRBD2. CDR1 is MDHEN and CDR2 is SYDVKM in the germline V gene. The CDR3 totals 18 residues. Trimming removed 5 bases from V and 0 bases from J; junction bases left unmatched: 8. The DNA for the CDR3 is TGTGCCAGCAGTCAGACGGGACTAGCGGGTTCCTCCTACAATGAGCAGTTCTTC. Its protein is CASSQTGLAGSSYNEQFF.

V is TRBV30 and J is TRBJ1-3; D is unclear. The ends were cut back, 0 bases at V and 4 bases at J, with 16 bases in the middle. CDR1 is GTSNPN, CDR2 SVGIG, per germline (reference sequence). The length of the CDR3 is 16 residues. CDR3 region: CAWSVNRNPPGNTIYF. CDR3 sequence (DNA): TGTGCCTGGAGTGTAAATCGAAATCCCCCAGGAAACACCATATATTTT. Full variable domain (outside the CDR3, taken from reference TRBV30 and TRBJ1-3): SQTIHQWPATLVQPVGSPLSLECTVEGTSNPNLYWYRQAAGRGLQLLFYSVGIGQISSEVPQNLSASRPQDRQFILSSKKLLLSDSGFYLCAWSVNRNPPGNTIYFGEGSWLTVV.

This chain uses TRBV11-2 with TRBJ2-1; 14 bases align to TRBD2. Germline loops: CDR1 SGHAT, CDR2 FQNNGV. This CDR3 has 19 residues. With V trimmed by 5 bases and J by 9 bases, 18 bases remained unmatched. CDR3 sequence: CASSPVGTSGSIRYAEQFF. The CDR3 nucleotides read TGTGCCAGCAGCCCCGTCGGGACTAGCGGGAGTATTCGATACGCTGAGCAGTTCTTC.

This chain connects TRBV11-2 to TRBJ1-1; TRBD1 is a possible D gene (5 bases). CDR1 and CDR2 (germline): SGHAT, FQNNGV. V was trimmed by 1 base and J by 7 bases, leaving 19 bases between them. This CDR3 region has 16 residues. CDR3 residues: CASSLGGFGRVDEAFF. In DNA, the CDR3 is TGTGCCAGCAGCTTAGGGGGGTTCGGCCGGGTGGATGAAGCTTTCTTT.

This chain links TRBV27 with TRBJ1-5, with D possibly matching TRBD1 (5 bases). V lost 4 bases and J lost 7, with 14 bases in between. The CDR3 spans 14 residues. Germline CDR1 MNHEY, CDR2 SMNVEV (reference sequence). CDR3 protein: CASSSVGGIQPQHF. The DNA for the CDR3 is TGTGCCAGCAGTTCGGTTGGGGGAATCCAGCCCCAGCATTTT.

The count of this clone is one. This rearrangement joins TRBV3-1 (or the pseudogene TRBV3-2) to TRBJ2-7; D is unclear. The CDR3 loop spans 14 amino acids. Trimming removed 1 base at V and 0 bases at J, with 7 bases between. The germline V gene encodes CDR1 LGHDT and CDR2 YNNKEL (reference sequence). The DNA of the CDR3 is TGTGCCAGCAGCCAAGGCCCTAGCTCCTACGAGCAGTACTTC. This sequence encodes CASSQGPSSYEQYF.

This clone was detected once. The chain employs TRBV6-2 or TRBV6-3 and TRBJ2-2, with TRBD2 as a possible D gene (6 bases). V shed 0 bases and J shed 1 base, with 15 bases lying between them. The V gene's germline CDR1 is MNHEY and CDR2 SVGEGT. This CDR3 has 18 amino acids. CDR3 nucleotides: TGTGCCAGCAGTTACTCGATAGCAGTAGCGGAGAACACCGGGGAGCTGTTTTTT. It translates to CASSYSIAVAENTGELFF.